This TCR beta chain was retrieved from a study of blood T cell repertoires in COVID-19. About the study: The samples span acute and convalescent COVID-19 from the United States, Italy and Spain. T cells, B-cell-depleted T cells, or PBMCs provided the cDNA or gDNA that served as material.

This table comes from immunoSEQ multiplex PCR, and its TCRdb copy is limited to in-frame clones, with some not included. Here the sample spans about 250,000 clones, roughly 89% being singletons. The germline V gene encodes CDR1 DFQATT and CDR2 SNEGSKA (reference sequence). CDR3 length equals 18 residues. The V segment lost 3 bases and the J segment 7 bases; nucleotides outside the gene matches: 12. Sequenced sample: peripheral blood. The rearrangement joins TRBV20-1 to TRBJ2-1; TRBD2 agrees at 16 bases. The sequence came from a woman in her thirties or forties who had recovered from COVID-19. The chain's CDR3 is CSASSPLGLAGGQNEQFF. In DNA, the CDR3 is TGCAGTGCTAGTTCTCCCTTGGGACTAGCGGGGGGGCAGAATGAGCAGTTCTTC.